This T cell receptor beta chain was found in a study of Ad26.COV2.S vaccination and SARS-CoV-2 variants. Study-level information: A participant enrolled in the COV1001 Ad26.COV2.S trial arm provided the sample.

Study-wide results and limits: CD8+ and CD4+ T cells specific for spike reportedly responded with substantial breadth after vaccination.

Treatment noted: some 20 received Ad26.COV2.S at low or high dose, single or two shots; five or six received placebo; per-sample allocation not given. Samples analyzed were those drawn on day 63 after the first vaccine or placebo injection. The shot given was an Ad26 vector that makes Wuhan-strain SARS-CoV-2 spike. V dropped 0 bases and J dropped 4 bases, with 7 bases sitting between them. The germline V gene has CDR1 SGDLS and CDR2 YYNGEE. The CDR3 is made up of 13 amino acids. Remarks on this clone: Its specificity is not known.

Repertoires were generated with immunoSEQ multiplex PCR, while TCRdb's copy carries only in-frame clones and drops some. The repertoire holds 410,000 or so clones, with 92% as singletons. The rearrangement uses TRBV9 and TRBJ1-2; perhaps TRBD1 as D (5 bases). Sequencing was performed on peripheral blood, taken in a trial of Ad26.COV2.S vaccine versus placebo. This TCR was sampled from a person aged 18-60 years who received the Ad26.COV2.S COVID-19 vaccine or a placebo. CDR3 nucleotide sequence: TGTGCCAGCAGCGTAGAAGGGGTCTATGGCTACACCTTC. Translated: CASSVEGVYGYTF.